These 16 T cell receptor beta chains share one sample of origin, sequenced in a study of blood T cell repertoires in COVID-19. TCRdb's table, derived via immunoSEQ multiplex PCR, lists solely in-frame clones and lacks some. Among 45,000 to 65,000 clones listed, approximately 83% were seen once. Specimen: peripheral blood. These TCRs come from a man aged 70-80 years with active COVID-19.

V gene TRBV13 combines with J gene TRBJ2-7; a weak D match, TRBD2 (7 bases). The CDR3 spans 14 residues. Germline values: CDR1 PRHDT, CDR2 FYEKMQ (reference sequence). Trimming removed 7 bases from V and 3 bases from J, with 16 bases in between. As DNA, the CDR3 is TGTGCCAGCAAGGAACCGGGGGGCGACTACGAGCAGTACTTC. Protein: CASKEPGGDYEQYF.

This chain joins TRBV11-2 and TRBJ2-1, with D perhaps TRBD2 (6 bases). Per the germline V gene, CDR1 is SGHAT and CDR2 is FQNNGV. The V end was cut by 5 bases, the J end by 10 bases, with 15 bases between. The CDR3 contains 13 residues. CDR3 amino acids: CASSPFVSGEQFF. CDR3 in DNA: TGTGCCAGCAGCCCATTCGTCAGCGGGGAGCAGTTCTTC.

V gene TRBV10-2 combines with J gene TRBJ1-6; TRBD1 matches 7 bases. V gave up 6 bases and J gave up 8 bases; unmatched junction bases: 16. Per germline, CDR1 WSHSY and CDR2 SAAADI. The CDR3 is 17 residues long. CDR3 protein: CASRRWVAQGTDSPLHF. In DNA form, the CDR3 reads TGCGCCAGCAGGAGGTGGGTGGCACAGGGGACGGATTCACCCCTCCACTTT.

V and J are TRBV29-1 and TRBJ2-3, with 12 bases that match TRBD2. J gave up 6 bases and V 7 bases, and 11 bases lay outside the gene matches. Germline-derived CDR1 and CDR2 are SQVTM and ANQGSEA. The CDR3 consists of 15 residues. CDR3 residues: CSAASASGGADTQYF. The CDR3 nucleotides are TGCAGCGCCGCCTCTGCTAGCGGGGGGGCTGATACGCAGTATTTT.

This chain links TRBV11-2 with TRBJ2-7; 10 nucleotides line up with TRBD1. J gave up 2 bases and V 5 bases, and 6 bases lay outside the gene matches. The CDR3 runs to 15 residues. In germline, CDR1 is SGHAT, CDR2 FQNNGV. DNA of the CDR3: TGTGCCAGCAGCCCCGGGACAGGGGCCCCCTACGAGCAGTACTTC. This sequence encodes CASSPGTGAPYEQYF.

This chain joins TRBV7-9 and TRBJ2-1, with D hard to call. Germline CDR1 SEHNR, CDR2 FQNEAQ (reference sequence). This CDR3 is 13 amino acids long. Trimming shortened V by 5 bases and J by 5 bases, and 10 bases separated the two germline ends. The CDR3 sequence: CASSLPLDNEQFF. DNA of the CDR3: TGTGCCAGCAGCCTACCTCTTGACAATGAGCAGTTCTTC.

The rearrangement uses TRBV10-2 and TRBJ2-7; 7 positions agree with TRBD2. This CDR3 has 14 amino acids. Germline-derived CDR1 and CDR2 are WSHSY and SAAADI. The trim removed 6 bases at V and 0 bases at J, leaving 5 bases unmatched. The CDR3 bases are TGCGCCAGCAGAGCGGGACTCCGCTCCTACGAGCAGTACTTC. Encoded protein: CASRAGLRSYEQYF.

This chain links TRBV6-6 with TRBJ2-1, with 9 bases lining up with TRBD1. The CDR3 totals 12 residues. The ends lost 8 bases at V and 15 bases at J; junction bases unmatched: 11. CDR1 is MNHNY, CDR2 SVGAGI, per germline (reference sequence). The CDR3 DNA is TGTGCCAGCCATGATGACCGGGACAGGGCGTTCTTC. It codes for CASHDDRDRAFF.

Here the CDR3 DNA reads TGTGCCAGCATACGCGGGGCGAACACCGGGGAGCTGTTTTTT. It translates to CASIRGANTGELFF. The chain recombines TRBV5-6 with TRBJ2-2; possible D gene TRBD2, 6 bases. The CDR3 consists of 14 residues. V gave up 6 bases and J gave up 0 bases, with 9 bases separating them. In germline, CDR1 is SGHDT, CDR2 YYEEEE.

The rearrangement joins TRBV10-2 to TRBJ1-5; 9 bases match TRBD1. J was trimmed by 4 bases and V by 3 bases; bases with no gene match: 1. The CDR3 extends over 14 amino acids. Germline V gene lookup returns CDR1 WSHSY and CDR2 SAAADI. CDR3 sequence: CASSDDRGNQPQHF. For the CDR3, the DNA is TGCGCCAGCAGTGATGACAGGGGGAATCAGCCCCAGCATTTT.

The chain employs TRBV25-1 and TRBJ1-2; tentative D call: TRBD1 (5 bases). The CDR3 runs 13 residues. Germline CDR1 and CDR2: MGHDK and SYGVNS. V was shortened by 2 bases and J by 8 bases, with 12 bases between the two germline ends. The CDR3 reads CASSEKGRGGYTF. CDR3 DNA sequence: TGTGCCAGCAGTGAAAAGGGGCGAGGAGGCTACACCTTC.

This sequence joins TRBV5-1 and TRBJ2-7; D is possibly TRBD1 (6 bases). V gave up 1 base and J gave up 3 bases, with 11 bases separating them. Per germline, CDR1 SGHRS and CDR2 YFSETQ. The CDR3 is 14 amino acids. CDR3 sequence: CASSLSQGLYEQYF. The CDR3 region has the DNA TGCGCCAGCAGCTTGTCCCAGGGGCTCTACGAGCAGTACTTC.

V is TRBV4-1 and J is TRBJ1-6, with 8 bases that match TRBD1. Germline V gene data show CDR1 as MGHRA and CDR2 as YSYEKL. Trimming took 0 bases from V and 6 from J; bases not matched to a gene: 1. This CDR3 has 15 residues. As DNA, the CDR3 is TGCGCCAGCAGCCAAGATGACAGGGGTAATTCACCCCTCCACTTT. It codes for CASSQDDRGNSPLHF.

This clone was observed a few times. The chain's CDR3 is CASSQEGTANTGELFF. The CDR3 nucleotides read TGCGCCAGCAGCCAAGAAGGGACAGCGAACACCGGGGAGCTGTTTTTT. This sequence joins TRBV4-3 and TRBJ2-2; the match to TRBD1 covers 7 bases. Losses at the gene ends were 0 bases for V and 0 bases for J; bases not matched to a gene: 1. This CDR3 contains 16 residues. The germline gives CDR1 LGHNA, CDR2 YSLEER.

The chain links TRBV7-3 to TRBJ2-1; D may be TRBD2 (6 bases). The CDR3 loop spans 16 amino acids. Between the trimmed V and J ends, which lost 6 bases and 0 bases, there was a span of 15 bases. CDR1 SGHTA and CDR2 FQGTGA come from the germline V gene. The CDR3 DNA reads TGTGCCAGCAGACCCTCCCGGGAGAGCTCCTACAATGAGCAGTTCTTC. It codes for CASRPSRESSYNEQFF.

The V call is TRBV28, the J call TRBJ1-2; 10 bases fit TRBD1. The junction had 8 bases not matched to a gene; V was cut back by 3 bases and J by 7 bases. The CDR3 loop spans 15 amino acids. Looked up from germline, CDR1 is MDHEN and CDR2 is SYDVKM. The CDR3 loop is CASSFFDRGPSGYTF. The CDR3 region has the DNA TGTGCCAGCAGTTTCTTTGACAGGGGGCCCTCTGGCTACACCTTC.